This T cell receptor (beta chain) was found in a study of OX40 agonist ivuxolimab in advanced cancers. As for the study in general: Therapy given before enrollment (anti-PD-1, anti-PD-L1 or anti-CTLA-4) was allowed, and around 41% had some.

As concerns this clone: As yet, its antigen is unknown.

Sequencing used immunoSEQ multiplex PCR; TCRdb keeps in-frame clones, though not all of them. The profile covers about 70,000 clones, with over 75% appearing a single time and 0.5% to 0.55% taken by the ten largest. Broader study findings: The study found that CD8+ T cells averaged more expanded clones than CD4+.

Germline lookup yields CDR1 MNHEY and CDR2 SVGAGI. This CDR3 contains 14 residues. V lost 4 bases to trimming and J lost 8 bases; unmatched junction nucleotides: 6. This sequence originates from an adult with an advanced solid tumor such as melanoma, head and neck, liver or kidney cancer. The starting material was CD4+ or CD8+ T cells sorted from blood, obtained in a trial of the OX40 agonist ivuxolimab. The chain employs TRBV6-5 and TRBJ1-2; 11 bases are shared with TRBD1. The CDR3 here is CASSSDRGREGYTF. As DNA, the CDR3 is TGTGCCAGCAGTTCGGACAGGGGGCGGGAAGGCTACACCTTC.